This TCR beta chain derives from a study of blood T cell repertoires in COVID-19. In the study overall: Samples of COVID-19 (acute and convalescent) were obtained from the United States, Italy and Spain.

The count of this clone is one. Methods used by the authors: Quantification of nucleated cells was approximated via reference gene primer amplification. TCRdb's table, derived via immunoSEQ multiplex PCR, lists solely in-frame clones and lacks some. V, J and clone size reflect that table, while D and trimming were determined from the DNA. This table has around 190,000 clones, approximately 86% appearing once. The CDR3 has 15 amino acids. V was clipped by 5 bases and J by 0 bases, with 11 bases between them. Germline V gene lookup returns CDR1 SEHNR and CDR2 FQNEAQ (reference sequence). Specimen: peripheral blood. The chain uses TRBV7-9 and TRBJ1-3, with D possibly being TRBD1 (5 bases). This clonotype originated in a man in his forties or fifties with active or convalescent COVID-19. In DNA, the CDR3 is TGTGCCAGCAGCCGGGACTCCGACTCTGGAAACACCATATATTTT. It codes for CASSRDSDSGNTIYF.